This T cell receptor (beta chain) was identified during a study of T cell changes during pregnancy in multiple sclerosis. This CDR3 is 19 amino acids long. Method: immunoSEQ multiplex PCR; TCRdb's copy keeps in-frame clones and lacks some. The repertoire includes roughly 25,000 clones, around nine tenths of them detected once, and 10% to 15% sits in the top ten. The chain recombines TRBV12-2 with TRBJ1-5; TRBD1, the D gene given by the table, was not confirmed from the DNA. TRBV12-2 is a listed pseudogene. Sequencing was performed on CD8+ T cells from peripheral blood mononuclear cells, taken in the first trimester of pregnancy. This receptor was taken from a female donor in good health, enrolled as a control in a pregnancy study. The CDR3 protein is CASRLRGRGHRANSQPQHF. The CDR3, as DNA: TGTGCAAGTCGCTTAAGGGGCAGGGGGCATAGGGCCAATTCTCAGCCCCAGCATTTT.